Sequencing of this TCR beta chain was carried out in a study of response to subunit inactivated influenza vaccine. Study findings and constraints: The authors suggested that every seasonal influenza vaccination recruits few new T cells.

Trimming pared 9 bases from V and 4 bases from J, leaving 9 bases between. Germline lookup yields CDR1 LNHNV and CDR2 YYDKDF (reference sequence). The CDR3 runs 11 residues. About this clonotype: Its antigen remains unknown.

TCRdb independently ran MiXCR on the RT-PCR reads; one entry per CDR3 protein. The data show hundreds of thousands of distinct CDR3 sequences, 10% to 15% seen once. The rearrangement joins TRBV15 to TRBJ1-2; weak D call: TRBD1 (5 bases). This receptor was obtained from a man aged 50 to 59 who received an inactivated influenza vaccine. The specimen was PBMCs from blood, collected on the day of vaccination. In DNA, the CDR3 is TGTGCCACGGGAGACAGCTATGGCTACACCTTC. It encodes CATGDSYGYTF. The variable domain in full, with the rest retrieved from reference TRBV15 and TRBJ1-2, is DAMVIQNPRYQVTQFGKPVTLSCSQTLNHNVMYWYQQKSSQAPKLLFHYYDKDFNNEADTPDNFQSRRPNTSFCFLDIRSPGLGDTAMYLCATGDSYGYTFGSGTRLTVV.